These 18 T cell receptor beta chains were sequenced from one sample in a study of blood T cell repertoires in COVID-19. Here immunoSEQ multiplex PCR was the method, and the copy in TCRdb shows in-frame clones only, minus some. The sample includes about 380,000 clones, roughly four fifths of them seen just once. Sequencing was carried out using peripheral blood. The receptors come from a human donor with acute or convalescent COVID-19. The donor label of this sample is uncertain.

This chain uses TRBV10-3 with TRBJ2-1; D is possibly TRBD1 (6 bases). The CDR3 runs to 15 residues. Germline V lookup: CDR1 ENHRY, CDR2 SYGVKD. The V end was cut by 3 bases, the J end by 12 bases, with 21 bases between. CDR3 region: CAISDLAGAAPGQFF. DNA for the CDR3: TGTGCCATCAGTGATTTAGCAGGGGCGGCTCCGGGGCAGTTCTTC.

About this clone itself: Relative to the germline gene, one junction end is altered; a read error may explain this. The CDR3 DNA reads as TGTGCCAGCTCACCGTCGGCAGGGGGAACCTACGGGCAGTACTTC. It is translated as CASSPSAGGTYGQYF. This chain links TRBV18 with TRBJ2-7; TRBD1 matches at 7 bases. The CDR3 length is 15 residues. CDR1 KGHSH and CDR2 LQKENI come from the germline V gene.

This clone was counted between two and nine times. This chain links TRBV28 with TRBJ2-7; a weak D match, TRBD1 (6 bases). Germline V gives CDR1 MDHEN, CDR2 SYDVKM. The CDR3 length is 11 residues. The germline V and J ends were trimmed by 4 bases and 7 bases, with 8 bases remaining between them. The CDR3 DNA reads as TGTGCCAGCAGTTCCGGACAGGAGCAGTACTTC. It encodes CASSSGQEQYF.

Points on this clone: Distinct nucleotide sequences in the sample also encode this CDR3. This chain links TRBV12-3 or TRBV12-4 with TRBJ1-5; D unresolved. Between the trimmed V and J ends, which lost 3 bases and 0 bases, there was a span of 3 bases. There are 13 residues in the CDR3. The CDR3 DNA is TGTGCCAGCAGTTTCAATAGCAATCAGCCCCAGCATTTT. Translation gives CASSFNSNQPQHF.

In its sample, this clone was seen once. The chain joins TRBV6-5 to TRBJ1-6; TRBD1 matches 7 bases. With 4 bases clipped from V and 9 bases from J, the junction kept 9 bases outside the gene matches. Germline V lookup: CDR1 MNHEY, CDR2 SVGAGI. The CDR3 is 15 amino acids. In DNA form, the CDR3 reads TGTGCCAGCAGTTGGACTCGGACAGGCTCTTCACCCCTCCACTTT. It is translated as CASSWTRTGSSPLHF.

The chain uses TRBV10-1 and TRBJ2-3, with 8 bases matching TRBD2. Germline V gives CDR1 WNHNN, CDR2 SYGVQD (reference sequence). This CDR3 comprises 16 residues. The ends lost 0 bases at V and 3 bases at J; junction bases unmatched: 5. The chain's CDR3 is CASSESAGGATDTQYF. The CDR3 DNA follows: TGCGCCAGCAGTGAGTCGGCGGGAGGTGCTACAGATACGCAGTATTTT.

V usage is TRBV19 and J usage is TRBJ1-5; D is ambiguous. The CDR3 is made up of 12 amino acids. Germline CDR1 is LNHDA and CDR2 is SQIVND (reference sequence). V was shortened by 1 base and J by 11 bases, with 9 bases between the two germline ends. As DNA, the CDR3 is TGTGCCAGTAGTATAGGAGGGATGGCCCAGCATTTT. As protein: CASSIGGMAQHF.

This chain connects TRBV5-4 to TRBJ2-3; D call uncertain. The germline V and J ends were trimmed by 4 bases and 3 bases, with 3 bases remaining between them. This CDR3 region has 11 residues. Germline CDR1 is SGHNT and CDR2 is YYREEE (reference sequence). Here the CDR3 DNA reads TGTGCCAGCAGCCTTACAGATACGCAGTATTTT. Translated: CASSLTDTQYF.

The rearrangement links TRBV5-1 to TRBJ1-2; possible D gene TRBD1, 6 bases. V was cut by 4 bases and J by 4 bases, with 14 bases left in between. This CDR3 comprises 14 residues. CDR1 is SGHRS, CDR2 YFSETQ, per germline. The CDR3 spells CASSPRTDSYGYTF. CDR3 bases: TGCGCCAGCAGCCCCAGGACAGATTCCTATGGCTACACCTTC.

This sequence joins TRBV5-1 and TRBJ2-3; 9 nucleotides align to TRBD2. The junction had 0 bases not matched to a gene; V was cut back by 3 bases and J by 4 bases. The CDR3 totals 13 residues. CDR1 is SGHRS and CDR2 is YFSETQ in the germline V gene. The CDR3 DNA is TGCGCCAGCAGCTGGACTAGCGCAGATACGCAGTATTTT. Translation gives CASSWTSADTQYF.

The chain has TRBV6-2 or TRBV6-3 and TRBJ2-1; 8 nucleotides match TRBD2. Germline V gene data show CDR1 as MNHEY and CDR2 as SVGEGT. The CDR3 totals 16 residues. The junction had 11 bases not matched to a gene; V was cut back by 0 bases and J by 10 bases. This chain's CDR3 is CASSYSVSGGQREQFF. The CDR3 DNA reads as TGTGCCAGCAGTTACTCGGTGTCGGGGGGGCAGCGAGAGCAGTTCTTC.

The chain links TRBV9 to TRBJ1-6; 8 bases match TRBD1. Trimming at V came to 1 base and at J to 7 bases, leaving 4 bases not matched to a gene. Germline V gene data show CDR1 as SGDLS and CDR2 as YYNGEE. The CDR3 is 15 amino acids. The CDR3 region has the DNA TGTGCCAGCAGCGTATCAGGGGGCGCGAATTCACCCCTCCACTTT. Translated: CASSVSGGANSPLHF.

This clone was seen more than once but under ten times. This sequence joins TRBV10-1 and TRBJ2-5, with TRBD2 matching over 9 bases. J was trimmed by 5 bases and V by 3 bases; bases with no gene match: 10. Germline V gene sequence: CDR1 WNHNN, CDR2 SYGVQD (reference sequence). The CDR3 is 16 amino acids. CDR3 amino acids: CASSDAGGPSSETQYF. The CDR3 nucleotides read TGCGCCAGCAGTGATGCGGGAGGGCCCTCGTCGGAGACCCAGTACTTC.

The chain couples TRBV15 to TRBJ1-4, with 7 positions matching TRBD1. V shed 4 bases and J 7 bases; nucleotides not matched to a gene: 6. The CDR3 totals 14 residues. Germline V gene lookup returns CDR1 LNHNV and CDR2 YYDKDF (reference sequence). DNA for the CDR3: TGTGCCACCAGCAACAGGGGTGGTAGTGAAAAACTGTTTTTT. This codes for CATSNRGGSEKLFF. Looking up the rest from reference TRBV15 and TRBJ1-4 gives the full variable domain: DAMVIQNPRYQVTQFGKPVTLSCSQTLNHNVMYWYQQKSSQAPKLLFHYYDKDFNNEADTPDNFQSRRPNTSFCFLDIRSPGLGDTAMYLCATSNRGGSEKLFFGSGTQLSVL.

V gene TRBV28 combines with J gene TRBJ2-2; 8 bases line up with TRBD2. Germline CDR1 MDHEN, CDR2 SYDVKM. The CDR3 is 15 residues long. J lost 0 bases, V lost 4 bases, and 1 base had no gene match. The CDR3 here is CASSWRGANTGELFF. The CDR3 DNA is TGTGCCAGCAGTTGGCGGGGGGCGAACACCGGGGAGCTGTTTTTT. The full variable domain, with the rest looked up from reference TRBV28 and TRBJ2-2, is DVKVTQSSRYLVKRTGEKVFLECVQDMDHENMFWYRQDPGLGLRLIYFSYDVKMKEKGDIPEGYSVSREKKERFSLILESASTNQTSMYLCASSWRGANTGELFFGEGSRLTVL.

V and J are TRBV4-1 and TRBJ2-1, with 9 bases matching TRBD2. The CDR3 covers 16 residues. Germline-derived CDR1 and CDR2 are MGHRA and YSYEKL. The junction had 10 bases not matched to a gene; V was cut back by 4 bases and J by 6 bases. The CDR3 is CASSLSGTSSLNEQFF. The CDR3 bases are TGCGCCAGCAGCCTGAGCGGGACTAGCAGCCTCAATGAGCAGTTCTTC.

This chain links TRBV28 with TRBJ1-2, with 7 bases lining up with TRBD1. This CDR3 spans 13 amino acids. Germline V lookup: CDR1 MDHEN, CDR2 SYDVKM. J was trimmed by 8 bases and V by 6 bases; bases with no gene match: 9. The CDR3 sequence: CASSHRGTAGYTF. The CDR3 DNA follows: TGTGCCAGCAGCCACAGGGGTACTGCGGGCTACACCTTC.

Only one count was recorded for this clone. CDR3 residues: CASSRGVGSGRSKNIQYF. CDR3 sequence (DNA): TGTGCCAGCAGTCGAGGCGTGGGTTCTGGCCGGTCCAAAAACATTCAGTACTTC. V is TRBV27 and J is TRBJ2-4; no clear D gene. CDR1 and CDR2 from the germline V gene are MNHEY and SMNVEV (reference sequence). The germline V and J ends were trimmed by 5 bases and 2 bases, with 22 bases remaining between them. The CDR3 extends over 18 amino acids.